This paragraph covers one T cell receptor (beta chain) sequence. Germline CDR1 and CDR2: SGHRS and YFSETQ. J lost 6 bases, V lost 0 bases, and 9 bases had no gene match. The CDR3 is 17 residues long. The data derive from a study of blood T cell repertoires in COVID-19. Produced via immunoSEQ multiplex PCR; TCRdb's table is partial and in-frame only. The repertoire holds around 230,000 clones, with 75% to 90% as singletons. The source material was peripheral blood. The gene calls are TRBV5-1 and TRBJ2-5, with 12 positions matching TRBD2. This clonotype originated in a young man who had recovered from COVID-19. The CDR3 DNA follows: TGCGCCAGCAGCTTGGGATATACTAGCGGGGGGCCCCAGACCCAGTACTTC. Amino acid sequence: CASSLGYTSGGPQTQYF.